This TCR beta chain was found in a study of cytomegalovirus exposure and HLA in healthy donors. The V end was cut by 7 bases, the J end by 1 base, with 10 bases between. This CDR3 is built from 13 residues. The germline V gene has CDR1 SEHNR and CDR2 FQNEAQ (reference sequence). This PCR relied on a set of 60 Vbeta primers and 13 Jbeta primers. Profiling relied on immunoSEQ multiplex PCR, and the TCRdb table lists in-frame clones only, not all of them. This sample has 70,000 to 95,000 clones, with around 80% found just once. The chain is built from TRBV7-9 and TRBJ1-1; D not resolved. Sequenced material: PBMCs. This TCR was recovered from a man between 18 and 29 years old in good health and CMV-seronegative. The chain's CDR3 is CASTPPGNTEAFF. The CDR3 nucleotides read TGTGCCAGCACTCCCCCGGGGAACACTGAAGCTTTCTTT.